The 28 T cell receptor beta chains listed next were all sequenced from one sample in a study of CD8+ T cells in alopecia areata. RNA extraction was followed by reverse transcription into cDNA, which acted as the sequencing template. Method: immunoSEQ multiplex PCR; TCRdb's copy keeps in-frame clones and lacks some. The sample shows some 130,000 clones, about 60% of them seen only once. The sample was CD4+ T cells sorted from blood, taken at week 0. All receptors come from a human donor with alopecia areata.

The V call is TRBV30, the J call TRBJ1-4, with unresolved D. CDR1 and CDR2 (germline): GTSNPN, SVGIG (reference sequence). V lost 3 bases and J lost 3, with 8 bases in between. The CDR3 extends over 13 amino acids. The CDR3 loop is CAWSGAANEKLFF. The CDR3 DNA reads TGTGCCTGGAGCGGCGCGGCTAATGAAAAACTGTTTTTT.

This clone was detected a few times. The chain is built from TRBV2 and TRBJ2-7, with TRBD1 matching over 8 bases. V was pared by 5 bases and J by 9 bases, with 9 bases of the junction left unmatched. CDR1 and CDR2 from the germline V gene are SNHLY and FYNNEI. This CDR3 is 13 amino acids long. The CDR3 sequence: CASSFDRGLGQYF. CDR3 bases: TGTGCCAGCAGTTTCGACAGGGGACTGGGGCAGTACTTC.

This chain links TRBV5-4 with TRBJ1-6; TRBD1 matches 8 bases. The trim removed 4 bases at V and 9 bases at J, leaving 12 bases unmatched. The CDR3 is made up of 16 amino acids. Germline V gene sequence: CDR1 SGHNT, CDR2 YYREEE (reference sequence). In DNA form, the CDR3 reads TGTGCCAGCAGCAAACGAGGACAGGGCCGGGGTTCACCCCTCCACTTT. As protein: CASSKRGQGRGSPLHF.

The gene calls are TRBV5-1 and TRBJ2-7, with unresolved D. Germline CDR1 reads SGHRS; CDR2 reads YFSETQ. The V end was cut by 2 bases, the J end by 2 bases, with 5 bases between. The CDR3 runs 12 residues. The CDR3 nucleotides are TGCGCCAGCAGCTTTGACACCTACGAGCAGTACTTC. The encoded protein is CASSFDTYEQYF.

This clone has only one observation. This chain joins TRBV7-8 and TRBJ2-5; 9 positions match TRBD2. Germline V CDR1 and CDR2: SGHVS, FQNEAQ. The CDR3 runs 16 residues. The V and J ends lost 6 bases and 4 bases, in that order; junction bases with no gene match: 12. The CDR3 region has the DNA TGTGCCAGCAGTTATGCCGGGACTAGCTATTCAGAGACCCAGTACTTC. It encodes CASSYAGTSYSETQYF.

This clone was detected only a few times. The gene calls are TRBV6-1 and TRBJ2-7; D call uncertain. The CDR3 is made up of 16 amino acids. Per germline, CDR1 MNHNS and CDR2 SASEGT. The V and J ends lost 0 bases and 0 bases respectively, with 12 bases between them. The CDR3 here is CASSEAAQQISYEQYF. CDR3 coding DNA: TGTGCCAGCAGTGAAGCAGCCCAGCAGATCTCCTACGAGCAGTACTTC.

This clone came up once. This chain connects TRBV29-1 to TRBJ2-4; TRBD1 aligns across 7 bases. CDR1 is SQVTM and CDR2 is ANQGSEA in the germline V gene. The V segment lost 6 bases and the J segment 1 base; nucleotides outside the gene matches: 6. The CDR3 spans 14 residues. CDR3 nucleotides: TGCAGCGTGTCCCCACAGGGGGCCAAAAACATTCAGTACTTC. This translates into CSVSPQGAKNIQYF.

The V gene is TRBV29-1, the J gene TRBJ1-4; 9 nucleotides match TRBD1. Germline CDR1 reads SQVTM; CDR2 reads ANQGSEA. The trim removed 6 bases at V and 8 bases at J, leaving 10 bases unmatched. The CDR3 extends over 14 amino acids. In nucleotides, the CDR3 is TGCAGCGTGGCTAACAGGGGGCTGTGGGAAAAACTGTTTTTT. Its protein is CSVANRGLWEKLFF.

The V call is TRBV27, the J call TRBJ2-5, with D perhaps TRBD2 (6 bases). CDR1 MNHEY and CDR2 SMNVEV come from the germline V gene (reference sequence). Between the trimmed V and J ends, which lost 7 bases and 5 bases, there was a span of 20 bases. The CDR3 is made up of 15 amino acids. CDR3 protein: CASKGPGPGGETQYF. In nucleotides, the CDR3 is TGTGCCAGCAAAGGACCGGGTCCAGGAGGGGAGACCCAGTACTTC.

This clone was detected only a few times. This chain links TRBV30 with TRBJ2-7; weak D call: TRBD2 (5 bases). Trimming removed 3 bases at V and 3 bases at J, with 12 bases between. This CDR3 contains 13 residues. Germline lookup yields CDR1 GTSNPN and CDR2 SVGIG (reference sequence). CDR3 in DNA: TGTGCCTGGAGGGCCGCGGGTCTCTACGAGCAGTACTTC. This encodes CAWRAAGLYEQYF.

This clone came up once. V and J are TRBV18 and TRBJ2-7, with 7 bases that match TRBD1. The ends lost 2 bases at V and 1 base at J; junction bases unmatched: 5. The V gene's germline CDR1 is KGHSH and CDR2 LQKENI. The CDR3 has 15 amino acids. As DNA, the CDR3 is TGTGCCAGCTCACCATCCGGACAGGCTTCCTACGAGCAGTACTTC. Protein: CASSPSGQASYEQYF.

This clone was seen only a few times. The chain has TRBV5-1 and TRBJ2-7; no clear D gene. V was pared by 0 bases and J by 5 bases, with 9 bases between. Germline CDR1 reads SGHRS; CDR2 reads YFSETQ. This CDR3 contains 13 residues. CDR3 protein: CASSLGLVDEQYF. The CDR3 nucleotides are TGCGCCAGCAGCTTGGGTTTGGTCGACGAGCAGTACTTC.

This clone has just a few counts. V gene TRBV6-5 combines with J gene TRBJ2-3; no definite D call. The CDR3 covers 15 residues. Germline V gene lookup returns CDR1 MNHEY and CDR2 SVGAGI. V shed 4 bases and J shed 0 bases, with 11 bases lying between them. In nucleotides, the CDR3 is TGTGCCAGCAGTTGGTCAGGCAGGAGCACAGATACGCAGTATTTT. Its translation: CASSWSGRSTDTQYF.

The chain has TRBV29-1 and TRBJ1-4; 11 nucleotides align to TRBD1. J lost 5 bases, V lost 5 bases, and 10 bases had no gene match. Germline assignment: CDR1 SQVTM and CDR2 ANQGSEA. The CDR3 extends over 16 amino acids. The CDR3 nucleotides read TGCAGCGTTTCTCCGGGACAGGGGGGGCTCAATGAAAAACTGTTTTTT. Translation gives CSVSPGQGGLNEKLFF.

This clone occurred a few times. The CDR3 DNA follows: TGTGCCAGTAGTATCGGAGGGGCACAAGGTGAAAAACTGTTTTTT. Translation gives CASSIGGAQGEKLFF. The chain is built from TRBV19 and TRBJ1-4, with D perhaps TRBD1 (5 bases). This CDR3 region has 15 residues. Trimming left V 3 bases short and J 7 bases short, with 15 bases between. The V gene's germline CDR1 is LNHDA and CDR2 SQIVND (reference sequence).

V and J are TRBV30 and TRBJ2-6; 7 bases are a match to TRBD1. The ends lost 0 bases at V and 2 bases at J; junction bases unmatched: 7. The germline gives CDR1 GTSNPN, CDR2 SVGIG (reference sequence). This CDR3 is 17 amino acids long. The CDR3 bases are TGTGCCTGGAGTGTCACAGGGGCTTTGACTGGGGCCAACGTCCTGACTTTC. This gives the protein CAWSVTGALTGANVLTF.

The chain recombines TRBV9 with TRBJ2-5, with TRBD2 matching over 7 bases. The germline CDR1 and CDR2 sequences are SGDLS and YYNGEE. After removal of 7 bases from V and 0 bases from J, the junction contained 3 bases not matched to a gene. CDR3 length: 13 amino acids. The CDR3 nucleotides are TGTGCCAGCGGCGGGGGAAACCAAGAGACCCAGTACTTC. The encoded protein is CASGGGNQETQYF.

The chain combines TRBV20-1 with TRBJ2-1, with a possible D match to TRBD2 (6 bases). CDR1 and CDR2 from the germline V gene are DFQATT and SNEGSKA (reference sequence). The CDR3 runs 11 residues. Trimming shortened V by 0 bases and J by 13 bases, and 10 bases separated the two germline ends. The CDR3 DNA follows: TGCAGTGCTAGAGATCGCACTAGCCAGTTCTTC. It yields the protein CSARDRTSQFF.

The chain links TRBV29-1 to TRBJ2-1; D is perhaps TRBD2 (7 bases). Germline CDR1 and CDR2: SQVTM and ANQGSEA. Deletions cut 4 bases from V and 7 bases from J, with 11 bases between. The CDR3 is 12 amino acids. Here the CDR3 reads CSVARGGNEQFF. In DNA form, the CDR3 reads TGCAGCGTTGCCAGGGGAGGGAATGAGCAGTTCTTC.

The genes are TRBV30 and TRBJ1-1; D is possibly TRBD1 (5 bases). This CDR3 contains 15 residues. CDR1 and CDR2 (germline): GTSNPN, SVGIG (reference sequence). The ends were cut back, 2 bases at V and 5 bases at J, with 18 bases in the middle. The CDR3 spells CAWSYHGRGITEAFF. DNA of the CDR3: TGTGCCTGGAGTTACCATGGACGGGGGATAACTGAAGCTTTCTTT.

V gene TRBV10-3 combines with J gene TRBJ1-2, with unresolved D. Germline V gives CDR1 ENHRY, CDR2 SYGVKD. The CDR3 is 13 residues long. The V end lost 2 bases, the J end lost 5 bases, and 9 bases lay between the germline ends. The CDR3 DNA follows: TGTGCCATCAGTGAGGCGAGGGAGTATGGCTACACCTTC. Encoded protein: CAISEAREYGYTF.

The chain couples TRBV11-2 to TRBJ2-1, with D perhaps matching TRBD1 (5 bases). The CDR3 sequence is 14 residues long. From germline, CDR1 is SGHAT and CDR2 FQNNGV. Trimming stripped 5 bases from V and 7 bases from J, with 15 bases between. The CDR3: CASSPRQDRNEQFF. The DNA of the CDR3 is TGTGCCAGCAGCCCGCGTCAAGACAGAAATGAGCAGTTCTTC.

The chain is built from TRBV30 and TRBJ1-2; 9 nucleotides agree with TRBD1. With 3 bases clipped from V and 5 bases from J, the junction kept 4 bases outside the gene matches. This CDR3 is 13 amino acids long. Germline CDR1 GTSNPN, CDR2 SVGIG (reference sequence). CDR3 sequence reads: CAWRGTGLYGYTF. The CDR3, as DNA: TGTGCCTGGAGGGGGACAGGGCTTTATGGCTACACCTTC.

This chain connects TRBV5-1 to TRBJ2-6; no clear D. Germline CDR1 and CDR2: SGHRS and YFSETQ. V was cut by 7 bases and J by 0 bases, with 5 bases left in between. The CDR3 covers 13 residues. CDR3 DNA sequence: TGCGCCAGCGACCCCTCTGGGGCCAACGTCCTGACTTTC. Translating gives CASDPSGANVLTF.

The V and J genes are TRBV7-9 and TRBJ2-5, with 10 bases that match TRBD2. After removal of 7 bases from V and 5 bases from J, the junction contained 10 bases not matched to a gene. This CDR3 contains 15 residues. Germline loops: CDR1 SEHNR, CDR2 FQNEAQ (reference sequence). CDR3 sequence (DNA): TGTGCCAGCACCTCTAGCGGGGGAGTGGGGGAGACCCAGTACTTC. Encoded protein: CASTSSGGVGETQYF.

The J gene is TRBJ2-5, the V gene TRBV2; TRBD2 agrees at 15 bases. The germline V gene encodes CDR1 SNHLY and CDR2 FYNNEI. The J segment lost 4 bases and the V segment lost 6 bases, leaving 0 bases of the junction unmatched. This CDR3 is 14 amino acids long. CDR3 DNA: TGTGCCAGCAGGGGACTAGCGGGGGGAGAGACCCAGTACTTC. It translates to CASRGLAGGETQYF.

V gene TRBV7-8 combines with J gene TRBJ2-2, with D possibly being TRBD1 (6 bases). This CDR3 spans 15 amino acids. Per the germline V gene, CDR1 is SGHVS and CDR2 is FQNEAQ. V shed 5 bases and J shed 2 bases, with 12 bases lying between them. CDR3 in amino acids: CASSRTGTNTGELFF. The CDR3 DNA reads TGTGCCAGCAGCCGGACCGGGACAAACACCGGGGAGCTGTTTTTT.

The gene calls are TRBV6-5 and TRBJ2-7; D possibly matches TRBD1 or TRBD2 (5 bases each). V lost 7 bases, J lost 4 bases, and 17 bases lay in between. Germline CDR1 reads MNHEY; CDR2 reads SVGAGI. The CDR3 sequence is 14 residues long. The CDR3 is CASTPSGPFYEQYF. CDR3 sequence (DNA): TGTGCCAGCACCCCCTCGGGGCCATTTTACGAGCAGTACTTC.